The rows below give T cell receptor beta chains drawn from one sample of a study of control samples from healthy donors and cancer patients. Profiling relied on immunoSEQ multiplex PCR, and the TCRdb table lists in-frame clones only, not all of them. Among tens of thousands of clones listed, roughly 87% were seen once. The sample taken for sequencing was PBMCs. The receptors originated from a man in his fifties or sixties with head and neck cancer. CDR3s include the opening cysteine and the closing phenylalanine or tryptophan. Fields, in order: clone size, J gene, D gene, V gene, CDR3 protein, CDR3 DNA. A D gene is named only where the DNA matches it firmly. Clone size is not always given. Where it is, it says once, few, many or a class for expanded clones.

abundance: NA; j_gene: TRBJ2-7; d_gene: TRBD1; v_gene: TRBV6-2/TRBV6-3; CDR3aa: CASSYLKGAHSDEQYF; CDR3nt: TGTGCCAGCAGTTACCTCAAGGGGGCGCATTCCGACGAGCAGTACTTC
abundance: NA; j_gene: TRBJ2-7; d_gene: NA; v_gene: TRBV28; CDR3aa: CASSTHTRRRSSYEQYF; CDR3nt: TGTGCCAGCAGTACGCATACCAGGCGTAGGAGCTCCTACGAGCAGTACTTC
abundance: few; j_gene: TRBJ1-2; d_gene: NA; v_gene: TRBV21-1; CDR3aa: CASSKAETGQDYTF; CDR3nt: TGTGCCAGCAGCAAAGCCGAGACAGGCCAGGACTACACCTTC
abundance: NA; j_gene: TRBJ2-3; d_gene: NA; v_gene: TRBV5-1; CDR3aa: CASSLGGRPETDTQYF; CDR3nt: TGCGCCAGCAGCTTGGGTGGGAGGCCCGAGACAGATACGCAGTATTTT
abundance: NA; j_gene: TRBJ2-5; d_gene: NA; v_gene: TRBV7-9; CDR3aa: CASSLALLQTQYF; CDR3nt: TGTGCCAGCAGCTTAGCGCTTCTACAGACCCAGTACTTC
abundance: NA; j_gene: TRBJ1-4; d_gene: NA; v_gene: TRBV20-1; CDR3aa: CSAKSEKLFF; CDR3nt: TGCAGTGCTAAGAGCGAAAAACTGTTTTTT
abundance: NA; j_gene: TRBJ2-1; d_gene: NA; v_gene: TRBV24-1; CDR3aa: CATTPLNEQFF; CDR3nt: TGTGCCACCACCCCCCTTAATGAGCAGTTCTTC
abundance: NA; j_gene: TRBJ2-7; d_gene: TRBD1; v_gene: TRBV2; CDR3aa: CASSEALGTGLLYF; CDR3nt: TGTGCCAGCAGTGAAGCGCTTGGGACAGGGCTTTTGTACTTC
abundance: once; j_gene: TRBJ2-5; d_gene: NA; v_gene: TRBV30; CDR3aa: CAWSMGSQETQYF; CDR3nt: TGTGCCTGGAGTATGGGGAGCCAAGAGACCCAGTACTTC
abundance: NA; j_gene: TRBJ2-2; d_gene: NA; v_gene: TRBV2; CDR3aa: CASSSSGTGELFF; CDR3nt: TGTGCCAGCTCTTCTTCGGGCACCGGGGAGCTGTTTTTT
abundance: once; j_gene: TRBJ1-4; d_gene: NA; v_gene: TRBV6-5; CDR3aa: CASSYDGRERGKLFF; CDR3nt: TGTGCCAGCAGTTACGACGGCAGGGAACGTGGAAAACTGTTTTTT
abundance: NA; j_gene: TRBJ2-7; d_gene: NA; v_gene: TRBV13; CDR3aa: CASSSRGSGEQYF; CDR3nt: TGTGCCAGCAGCTCTCGGGGGAGTGGCGAGCAGTACTTC
abundance: NA; j_gene: TRBJ1-4; d_gene: NA; v_gene: TRBV5-5; CDR3aa: CASSLQQGSEKLFF; CDR3nt: TGTGCCAGCAGCTTACAACAGGGTAGCGAAAAACTGTTTTTT
abundance: NA; j_gene: TRBJ2-7; d_gene: TRBD1; v_gene: TRBV9; CDR3aa: CASSVDPGGNEQYF; CDR3nt: TGTGCCAGCAGCGTAGATCCAGGGGGCAACGAGCAGTACTTC
abundance: NA; j_gene: TRBJ2-7; d_gene: NA; v_gene: TRBV11-2; CDR3aa: CASSPTAGSYEQYF; CDR3nt: TGTGCCAGCAGCCCTACCGCGGGATCCTACGAGCAGTACTTC
abundance: NA; j_gene: TRBJ1-4; d_gene: NA; v_gene: TRBV6-6; CDR3aa: CASSPSGATNEKLFF; CDR3nt: TGTGCCAGCAGCCCCTCAGGGGCAACTAATGAAAAACTGTTTTTT
abundance: NA; j_gene: TRBJ2-3; d_gene: NA; v_gene: TRBV6-2/TRBV6-3; CDR3aa: CASSFPRRQPTDTQYF; CDR3nt: TGTGCCAGCAGTTTTCCTCGGAGACAACCTACAGATACGCAGTATTTT
abundance: NA; j_gene: TRBJ1-3; d_gene: NA; v_gene: TRBV28; CDR3aa: CASSFPLSKAGNTIYF; CDR3nt: TGTGCCAGCAGTTTTCCTCTGTCAAAGGCTGGAAACACCATATATTTT
abundance: NA; j_gene: TRBJ2-1; d_gene: NA; v_gene: TRBV7-6; CDR3aa: CASSLVGDHEQFF; CDR3nt: TGTGCCAGCAGCTTAGTGGGTGACCATGAGCAGTTCTTC
abundance: NA; j_gene: TRBJ2-7; d_gene: TRBD1; v_gene: TRBV27; CDR3aa: CASSRETGVYEQYF; CDR3nt: TGTGCCAGCAGTAGGGAGACAGGGGTCTACGAGCAGTACTTC
abundance: NA; j_gene: TRBJ2-5; d_gene: TRBD2; v_gene: TRBV5-4; CDR3aa: CASSLGIAGGETQYF; CDR3nt: TGTGCCAGCAGCTTGGGGATAGCGGGGGGGGAGACCCAGTACTTC
abundance: NA; j_gene: TRBJ2-7; d_gene: NA; v_gene: TRBV5-4; CDR3aa: CASSLGRGRPYEQYF; CDR3nt: TGTGCCAGCAGCTTGGGAAGGGGCCGCCCCTACGAGCAGTACTTC
abundance: NA; j_gene: TRBJ2-1; d_gene: TRBD2; v_gene: TRBV4-3; CDR3aa: CASSQLPPSSGHYNEQFF; CDR3nt: TGCGCCAGCAGCCAACTTCCCCCATCTAGCGGACACTACAATGAGCAGTTCTTC
abundance: once; j_gene: TRBJ2-1; d_gene: TRBD2; v_gene: TRBV5-6; CDR3aa: CASSQGLNYNEQFF; CDR3nt: TGTGCCAGCAGCCAGGGACTAAACTACAATGAGCAGTTCTTC
abundance: NA; j_gene: TRBJ1-5; d_gene: NA; v_gene: TRBV25-1; CDR3aa: CASSGTGNQPQHF; CDR3nt: TGTGCCAGCAGTGGTACGGGAAATCAGCCCCAGCATTTT
abundance: NA; j_gene: TRBJ2-3; d_gene: TRBD1; v_gene: TRBV5-4; CDR3aa: CASSTTGGTQYF; CDR3nt: TGTGCCAGCAGCACCACAGGGGGTACGCAGTATTTT
abundance: NA; j_gene: TRBJ2-1; d_gene: TRBD1; v_gene: TRBV9; CDR3aa: CASSAGTGYNEQFF; CDR3nt: TGTGCCAGCAGCGCCGGGACAGGGTACAATGAGCAGTTCTTC
abundance: NA; j_gene: TRBJ2-7; d_gene: NA; v_gene: TRBV9; CDR3aa: CASSVSTGEVFNEQYF; CDR3nt: TGTGCCAGCAGCGTATCAACGGGAGAGGTGTTTAACGAGCAGTACTTC
abundance: NA; j_gene: TRBJ2-7; d_gene: NA; v_gene: TRBV5-1; CDR3aa: CASTPGGTYEQYF; CDR3nt: TGCGCCAGCACCCCGGGCGGCACCTACGAGCAGTACTTC
abundance: NA; j_gene: TRBJ2-2; d_gene: NA; v_gene: TRBV18; CDR3aa: CASSLARENTGELFF; CDR3nt: TGTGCCAGCTCACTAGCGAGGGAGAACACCGGGGAGCTGTTTTTT
abundance: NA; j_gene: TRBJ1-5; d_gene: NA; v_gene: TRBV3-1/TRBV3-2; CDR3aa: CASSPRGRQPQHF; CDR3nt: TGTGCCAGCAGCCCTCGGGGTCGGCAGCCCCAGCATTTT
abundance: once; j_gene: TRBJ2-3; d_gene: NA; v_gene: TRBV7-9; CDR3aa: CASRTLRDDTQYF; CDR3nt: TGTGCCAGCAGGACCTTGAGGGATGATACGCAGTATTTT
abundance: NA; j_gene: TRBJ2-5; d_gene: NA; v_gene: TRBV7-9; CDR3aa: CASSSAWGTQETQYF; CDR3nt: TGTGCCAGCAGTTCGGCATGGGGCACCCAAGAGACCCAGTACTTC
abundance: NA; j_gene: TRBJ2-6; d_gene: NA; v_gene: TRBV29-1; CDR3aa: CSVAFRGANVLTF; CDR3nt: TGCAGCGTTGCCTTCAGGGGGGCCAACGTCCTGACTTTC
abundance: few; j_gene: TRBJ2-7; d_gene: TRBD1; v_gene: TRBV27; CDR3aa: CASRKRGGNEQYF; CDR3nt: TGTGCCAGCAGAAAGAGAGGGGGCAACGAGCAGTACTTC
abundance: NA; j_gene: TRBJ2-2; d_gene: TRBD1; v_gene: TRBV4-2; CDR3aa: CASSHRTGKSPGELFF; CDR3nt: TGTGCCAGCAGCCACCGGACAGGGAAGTCTCCCGGGGAGCTGTTTTTT
abundance: NA; j_gene: TRBJ2-7; d_gene: NA; v_gene: TRBV5-4; CDR3aa: CASSLGQGGAYEQYF; CDR3nt: TGTGCCAGCAGCTTGGGACAGGGAGGCGCCTACGAGCAGTACTTC
abundance: few; j_gene: TRBJ2-7; d_gene: TRBD2; v_gene: TRBV19; CDR3aa: CASSMGLAGPTYEQYF; CDR3nt: TGTGCCAGTAGTATGGGACTAGCGGGTCCAACCTACGAGCAGTACTTC
abundance: NA; j_gene: TRBJ1-1; d_gene: NA; v_gene: TRBV10-3; CDR3aa: CATGDSNTEAFF; CDR3nt: TGTGCCACCGGGGATTCGAACACTGAAGCTTTCTTT
abundance: few; j_gene: TRBJ1-1; d_gene: NA; v_gene: TRBV6-8; CDR3aa: CASSQPPYVNSNTEAFF; CDR3nt: TGTGCCAGCAGTCAACCTCCGTATGTCAACTCGAACACTGAAGCTTTCTTT
abundance: NA; j_gene: TRBJ1-6; d_gene: TRBD1; v_gene: TRBV19; CDR3aa: CASNARDRGGSPLHF; CDR3nt: TGTGCCAGTAACGCCCGGGACAGGGGAGGTTCACCCCTCCACTTT
abundance: NA; j_gene: TRBJ2-5; d_gene: NA; v_gene: TRBV5-8; CDR3aa: CASSLEGTIETQYF; CDR3nt: TGTGCCAGCAGCTTGGAGGGAACTATTGAGACCCAGTACTTC
abundance: NA; j_gene: TRBJ2-1; d_gene: NA; v_gene: TRBV9; CDR3aa: CASSVDPTSFYNEQFF; CDR3nt: TGTGCCAGCAGCGTAGACCCAACTAGTTTCTACAATGAGCAGTTCTTC
abundance: NA; j_gene: TRBJ2-1; d_gene: NA; v_gene: TRBV18; CDR3aa: CASSPGGGEQFF; CDR3nt: TGTGCCAGCTCCCCAGGGGGGGGTGAGCAGTTCTTC
abundance: NA; j_gene: TRBJ2-2; d_gene: NA; v_gene: TRBV6-1; CDR3aa: CASSEQLGSGELFF; CDR3nt: TGTGCCAGCAGTGAACAGTTGGGCAGCGGGGAGCTGTTTTTT